This TCR beta chain comes out of a study of T cells in Graves' hyperthyroidism and ophthalmopathy. Study-level results: The model foresaw ophthalmopathy a median around seven months prior to onset.

Trimming removed 0 bases at V and 10 bases at J, with 10 bases between. The CDR3 contains 13 residues. Germline V gives CDR1 LGHDT, CDR2 YNNKEL (reference sequence). From RNA transcripts, TCR beta CDR3 regions were amplified. TCR CDR3 underwent first-round RT-PCR with the HTBI primer set. MiXCR was run by TCRdb on the multiplex PCR reads, yielding one entry per CDR3 protein. The table lists about 340,000 distinct CDR3 sequences, roughly 18% of them singletons. This clonotype was seen many times. What it binds is unknown. The hyperthyroidism was newly diagnosed and had lasted under 2 months; the patients were aged 18 to 65.

V usage is TRBV3-1 and J usage is TRBJ1-5; possibly TRBD1 for D (6 bases). The sequencing sample was made of blood. This receptor was taken from a woman aged 45-59 years with Graves' hyperthyroidism. The CDR3 DNA follows: TGTGCCAGCAGCCAAGATTCCGGGGGCCCCCAGCATTTT. Encoded protein: CASSQDSGGPQHF.